The sequence of this T cell receptor beta chain was determined in a study of blood T cell repertoires in COVID-19 (dated by TCRdb to about 2020). Regarding the research as a whole: Samples covering the acute and convalescent phases of COVID-19 were provided by collaborators in the United States, Italy and Spain. Subjects who had been exposed to COVID-19, were actively infected with it, or had recovered from it provided the deeply sampled blood TCRbeta repertoires that made up the dataset. Nearly every sample came with metadata listing a de-identified subject ID, COVID-19 status, age in years and sex. Where available, HLA class I and class II types were obtained from metadata supplied by the sample provider rather than from assay-based typing. The material from the prospective study consisted of cDNA or gDNA derived from T cells, B-cell-depleted T cells, or PBMCs. The repertoires were made available in a free public database intended to serve as a resource for research on the immune response to SARS-CoV-2. Samples came from the ongoing ImmuneRACE study (first 160 participants) plus 1,254 subjects from 6 global collaborators.

A remark on this clone: The target of this receptor is not known. No base quality values were provided; no much bigger clone lies one nucleotide off.

The germline ends are 8 bases apart after V is trimmed by 5 bases and J by 3 bases. Looking up the germline V gene yields CDR1 SGHDT and CDR2 YYEEEE. Reading from cysteine to phenylalanine, the CDR3 counts 13 amino acids. CDR3 DNA only is kept here, 39 bases in frame from base 1. Samples from volunteer blood donors who had recovered from COVID-19 were contributed by a second Seattle source. The collaborating institutions used their own protocols to collect whole blood in K2EDTA tubes. For TCRbeta analysis, collaborator samples were shipped as frozen whole blood, as isolated PBMCs, or as DNA extracted from either sample type. TCRbeta CDR3 regions were amplified from genomic DNA using the immunoSEQ Assay, a bias-controlled multiplex PCR. On the study's bioinformatics: Nucleated cell counts per sample were estimated from amplification of reference gene primers within the assay. To quantify the absolute abundance of each unique TCRbeta CDR3 rearrangement, sequence reads were collapsed and filtered. Productive Simpson clonality was computed per sample as the square root of Simpson's diversity index over productive rearrangements. Imported from immuneACCESS, the table was reduced by TCRdb to in-frame sequences with V and J called. These copies leave out some clones; in studies compared against another copy, an unresolved V gene accounts for under half, and the cause of the remainder is not known. The V and J calls and the clone size are those of that table, but D and trimming were determined from the DNA. The sample has roughly 130,000 clones on record, about four fifths of them singletons. The ten largest account for roughly an eighth of the sample.

The paper's findings and limits, for the study overall: The amount of clinical and demographic metadata varied by source and participant and was provided uncurated.

This receptor was taken from a woman in her 30s who had recovered from COVID-19. Recombination joined TRBV5-6 with TRBJ2-2, with the D gene call left open. The sample consisted of peripheral blood. The DNA sequence is as follows: TGTGCCAGCAGTTACCGGGACACCGGGGAGCTGTTTTTT. This translates into CASSYRDTGELFF.